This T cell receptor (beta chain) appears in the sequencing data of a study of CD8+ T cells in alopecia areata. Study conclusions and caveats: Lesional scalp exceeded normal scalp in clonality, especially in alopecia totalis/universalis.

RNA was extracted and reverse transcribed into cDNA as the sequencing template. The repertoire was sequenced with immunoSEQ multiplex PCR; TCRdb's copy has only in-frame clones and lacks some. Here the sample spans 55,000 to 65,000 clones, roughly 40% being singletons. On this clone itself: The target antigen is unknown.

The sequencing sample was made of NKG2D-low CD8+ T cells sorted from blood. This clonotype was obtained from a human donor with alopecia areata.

CDR3 loop: CASSEASSGANVLTF. In nucleotides, the CDR3 is TGTGCCAGCAGTGAAGCTAGCTCTGGGGCCAACGTCCTGACTTTC. The chain uses TRBV6-4 and TRBJ2-6, with unresolved D. Germline V lookup: CDR1 MRHNA, CDR2 SNTAGT. The CDR3 is 15 residues long. The ends were cut back, 3 bases at V and 0 bases at J, with 6 bases in the middle.